This T cell receptor beta chain stems from a study of technical replicates of blood from a few donors. Produced via immunoSEQ multiplex PCR; TCRdb's table is partial and in-frame only. The data show under 95,000 clones, roughly 94% seen once. This clone was seen once. The CDR3 sequence is 14 residues long. The germline V gene encodes CDR1 LGHNT and CDR2 FRNRAP. V gave up 5 bases and J gave up 6 bases; unmatched junction bases: 3. This sequence originates from a human donor in good health. Sequenced material: T cells isolated from PBMCs. This chain connects TRBV12-5 to TRBJ2-1; 11 bases are shared with TRBD2. The chain's CDR3 is CASGQGLAVNEQFF. The CDR3 DNA reads as TGTGCTAGTGGTCAGGGACTAGCGGTCAATGAGCAGTTCTTC. Complete variable domain (other parts from reference TRBV12-5 and TRBJ2-1): DARVTQTPRHKVTEMGQEVTMRCQPILGHNTVFWYRQTMMQGLELLAYFRNRAPLDDSGMPKDRFSAEMPDATLATLKIQPSEPRDSAVYFCASGQGLAVNEQFFGPGTRLTVL.